These 15 T cell receptor beta chains were all obtained from the same sample, sequenced in a study of a mutant IDH1 vaccine in newly diagnosed glioma. Generated by immunoSEQ multiplex PCR, the TCRdb table keeps only in-frame clones and is missing some. In the table there are about 15,000 clones, 80% to 90% of which are singletons. As for time point: baseline, week 1 (first vaccination visit). Treatment in this sample: pre-vaccination baseline after standard-of-care therapy. Material: PBMCs, obtained from a glioma patient treated with radiotherapy, temozolomide or both. All receptors derive from a woman aged 40 to 49 with glioma. Some clones in this sample may be carry-over from other donors' samples.

The chain has TRBV5-1 and TRBJ1-2, with 10 nucleotides matching TRBD1. This CDR3 is 20 amino acids long. Trimming removed 3 bases from V and 0 bases from J; junction bases left unmatched: 17. From germline, CDR1 is SGHRS and CDR2 YFSETQ. The CDR3 here is CASSSGQGKSGNWANYGYTF. The DNA of the CDR3 is TGCGCCAGCAGCTCGGGACAGGGGAAAAGCGGGAATTGGGCTAACTATGGCTACACCTTC.

The chain joins TRBV10-1 to TRBJ2-3, with D unclear. Germline V CDR1 and CDR2: WNHNN, SYGVQD (reference sequence). The V end lost 5 bases, the J end lost 0 bases, and 9 bases lay between the germline ends. This CDR3 comprises 14 residues. CDR3 DNA: TGCGCCAGCAGTCCATTATTGAGCACAGATACGCAGTATTTT. Protein sequence: CASSPLLSTDTQYF.

The chain uses TRBV13 and TRBJ2-5; D possibly corresponds to TRBD2 (5 bases). The CDR3 is 12 amino acids. Germline CDR1 reads PRHDT; CDR2 reads FYEKMQ (reference sequence). The V end lost 5 bases, the J end lost 5 bases, and 9 bases lay between the germline ends. In nucleotides, the CDR3 is TGTGCCAGCAGCATTATAGCGGAGACCCAGTACTTC. Protein: CASSIIAETQYF.

This clone was counted once. This sequence joins TRBV6-5 and TRBJ1-3; tentatively, D is TRBD1 (5 bases). V lost 6 bases to trimming and J lost 0 bases, with 12 bases between them. The CDR3 is 15 residues long. In germline, CDR1 is MNHEY, CDR2 SVGAGI. DNA of the CDR3: TGTGCCAGCAGCTCCGACAGATTCTCTGGAAACACCATATATTTT. This codes for CASSSDRFSGNTIYF.

The chain employs TRBV4-1 and TRBJ2-5; 7 bases are shared with TRBD2. The assigned J gene may be wrong: the sequence end matches TRBJ2-7 better. Germline CDR1 MGHRA, CDR2 YSYEKL. The CDR3 totals 15 residues. The CDR3 reads CASSQEGGIPYEQYF. As DNA, the CDR3 is TGCGCCAGCAGCCAAGAGGGGGGGATCCCCTACGAGCAGTACTTC.

The rearrangement uses TRBV5-1 and TRBJ1-2; the D is unclear. The V end was cut by 0 bases, the J end by 5 bases, with 8 bases between. Germline V gene data show CDR1 as SGHRS and CDR2 as YFSETQ. The CDR3 has 13 residues. As DNA, the CDR3 is TGCGCCAGCAGCTTGGGCAGGATATATGGCTACACCTTC. Its protein is CASSLGRIYGYTF.

The chain carries TRBV21-1 and TRBJ2-6. TRBV21-1 is a listed pseudogene. The CDR3 extends over 17 amino acids. CDR3 in DNA: TGTGCCAGCAGCAGTGAGGGGCCAAGCTCTGGGGCCAACGTCCTGACTTTC. Translated, it gives CASSSEGPSSGANVLTF.

The chain carries TRBV19 and TRBJ1-5, with D perhaps TRBD1 (5 bases). Trimming stripped 0 bases from V and 0 bases from J, with 12 bases between. CDR3 length: 17 amino acids. Germline-derived CDR1 and CDR2 are LNHDA and SQIVND (reference sequence). The CDR3: CASSIDLARVSNQPQHF. CDR3 in DNA: TGTGCCAGTAGTATAGATCTCGCCAGGGTTAGCAATCAGCCCCAGCATTTT.

The V and J genes are TRBV7-9 and TRBJ2-3; TRBD2 matches at 13 bases. CDR1 and CDR2 from the germline V gene are SEHNR and FQNEAQ (reference sequence). This CDR3 spans 17 amino acids. V was pared by 5 bases and J by 4 bases, with 9 bases of the junction left unmatched. The CDR3 is CASSPRRLAGGPDTQYF. The CDR3 DNA is TGTGCCAGCAGCCCCCGGCGACTAGCGGGAGGACCAGATACGCAGTATTTT.

The chain is built from TRBV5-1 and TRBJ2-2; TRBD1 aligns across 8 bases. Unmatched junction bases numbered 8, after V lost 4 bases and J lost 6 bases. This CDR3 region has 15 residues. The germline V gene encodes CDR1 SGHRS and CDR2 YFSETQ. The CDR3 bases are TGCGCCAGCAGCCCCCCGGACAGGGATGCCGGGGAGCTGTTTTTT. It specifies CASSPPDRDAGELFF.

The CDR3 region is CASSALPTNEKLFF. The DNA for the CDR3 is TGCGCCAGCAGCGCACTCCCAACTAATGAAAAACTGTTTTTT. This chain uses TRBV5-1 with TRBJ1-4; D gene unclear. The V end lost 4 bases, the J end lost 0 bases, and 7 bases lay between the germline ends. Looked up from germline, CDR1 is SGHRS and CDR2 is YFSETQ. The length of the CDR3 is 14 residues.

The CDR3 DNA is TGTGCCAGCAGCTTAGGAGGGATGGGGCGGGAGCAGTACTTC. Amino acid sequence: CASSLGGMGREQYF. V gene TRBV11-2 combines with J gene TRBJ2-7, with D possibly being TRBD1 or TRBD2 (5 bases each). Germline CDR1 is SGHAT and CDR2 is FQNNGV. V lost 1 base and J lost 7, with 14 bases in between. The CDR3 contains 14 residues.

About this clone itself: The junction shows a germline mismatch at one end, possibly a read error. The rearrangement links TRBV7-3 to TRBJ2-1, with 13 positions matching TRBD2. The CDR3 sequence is 15 residues long. Looked up from germline, CDR1 is SGHTA and CDR2 is FQGTGA. CDR3 loop: CASSLTTSGRNEQFF. The CDR3 bases are TGTGCCAGCAGCCTAACGACTAGCGGGAGGAATGAGCAGTTCTTC.

V and J are TRBV6-5 and TRBJ1-1; D unresolved. Trimming shortened V by 0 bases and J by 1 base, and 12 bases separated the two germline ends. CDR1 is MNHEY, CDR2 SVGAGI, per germline. The CDR3 is 16 residues long. CDR3 sequence reads: CASSYSIGSGNTEAFF. In nucleotides, the CDR3 is TGTGCCAGCAGTTACTCGATAGGCTCAGGGAACACTGAAGCTTTCTTT.

V is TRBV5-1 and J is TRBJ2-3, with 12 nucleotides matching TRBD2. CDR1 is SGHRS, CDR2 YFSETQ, per germline. This CDR3 region has 19 residues. The junction had 9 bases not matched to a gene; V was cut back by 0 bases and J by 1 base. The CDR3 loop reads CASSLAAASGRAGTDTQYF. In DNA form, the CDR3 reads TGCGCCAGCAGCTTGGCCGCAGCTAGCGGGAGGGCGGGCACAGATACGCAGTATTTT. The variable domain in full, with the rest retrieved from reference TRBV5-1 and TRBJ2-3, is KAGVTQTPRYLIKTRGQQVTLSCSPISGHRSVSWYQQTPGQGLQFLFEYFSETQRNKGNFPGRFSGRQFSNSRSEMNVSTLELGDSALYLCASSLAAASGRAGTDTQYFGPGTRLTVL.